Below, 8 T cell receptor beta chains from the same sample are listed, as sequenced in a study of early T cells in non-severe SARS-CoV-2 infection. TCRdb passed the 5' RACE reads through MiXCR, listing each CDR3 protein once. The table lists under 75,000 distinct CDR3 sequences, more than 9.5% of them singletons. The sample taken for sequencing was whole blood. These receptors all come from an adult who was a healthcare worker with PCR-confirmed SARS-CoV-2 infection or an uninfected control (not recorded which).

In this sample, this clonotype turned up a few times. The CDR3 protein is CASSPFAGQPQHF. The CDR3 coding sequence is TGTGCCAGCAGCCCATTCGCGGGGCAGCCCCAGCATTTT. This chain uses TRBV9 with TRBJ1-5; D is ambiguous. CDR1 and CDR2 (germline): SGDLS, YYNGEE. CDR3 size: 13 residues. V was clipped by 4 bases and J by 7 bases, with 12 bases between them.

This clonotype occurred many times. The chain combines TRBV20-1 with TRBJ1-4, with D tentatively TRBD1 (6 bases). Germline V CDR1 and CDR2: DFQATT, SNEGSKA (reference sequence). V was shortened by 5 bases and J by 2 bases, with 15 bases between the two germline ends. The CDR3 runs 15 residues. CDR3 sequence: CSAGGGRGTNEKLFF. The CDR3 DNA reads TGCAGTGCTGGGGGCGGGAGGGGCACTAATGAAAAACTGTTTTTT.

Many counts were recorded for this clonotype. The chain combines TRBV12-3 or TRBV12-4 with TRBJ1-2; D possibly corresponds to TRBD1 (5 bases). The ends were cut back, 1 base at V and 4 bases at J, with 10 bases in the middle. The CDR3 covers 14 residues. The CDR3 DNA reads TGTGCCAGCAGTTTAGAGGCAGGGAGCTATGGCTACACCTTC. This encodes CASSLEAGSYGYTF.

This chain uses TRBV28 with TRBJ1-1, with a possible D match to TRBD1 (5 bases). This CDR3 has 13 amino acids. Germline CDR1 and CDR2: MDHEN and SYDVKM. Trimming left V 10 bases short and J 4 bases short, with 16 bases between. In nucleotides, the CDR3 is TGTGCCATCCTTAGACGGGGACCCACTGAAGCTTTCTTT. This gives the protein CAILRRGPTEAFF.

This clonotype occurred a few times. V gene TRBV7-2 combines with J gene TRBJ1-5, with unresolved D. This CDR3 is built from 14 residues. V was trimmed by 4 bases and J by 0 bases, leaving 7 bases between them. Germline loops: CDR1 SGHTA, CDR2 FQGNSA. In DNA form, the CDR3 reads TGTGCCAGCAGCTACAGCCATAGCAATCAGCCCCAGCATTTT. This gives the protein CASSYSHSNQPQHF.

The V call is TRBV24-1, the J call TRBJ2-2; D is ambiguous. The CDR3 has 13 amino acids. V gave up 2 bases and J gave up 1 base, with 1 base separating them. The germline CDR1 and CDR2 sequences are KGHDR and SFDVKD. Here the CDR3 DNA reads TGTGCCACCAGTGATTGGAACACCGGGGAGCTGTTTTTT. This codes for CATSDWNTGELFF.

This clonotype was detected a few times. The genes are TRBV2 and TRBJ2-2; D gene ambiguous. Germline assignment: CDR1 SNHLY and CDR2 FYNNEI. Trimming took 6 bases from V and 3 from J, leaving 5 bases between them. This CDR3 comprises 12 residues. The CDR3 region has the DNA TGTGCCAGCAGGCAACACACCGGGGAGCTGTTTTTT. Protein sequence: CASRQHTGELFF. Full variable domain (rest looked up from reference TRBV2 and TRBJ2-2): EPEVTQTPSHQVTQMGQEVILRCVPISNHLYFYWYRQILGQKVEFLVSFYNNEISEKSEIFDDQFSVERPDGSNFTLKIRSTKLEDSAMYFCASRQHTGELFFGEGSRLTVL.

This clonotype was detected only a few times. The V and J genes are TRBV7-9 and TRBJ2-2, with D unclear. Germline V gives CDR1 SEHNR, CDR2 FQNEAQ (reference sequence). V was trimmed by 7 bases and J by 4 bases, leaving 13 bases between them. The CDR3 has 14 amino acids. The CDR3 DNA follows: TGTGCCAGCACCTTCTCCCTCCCCACCGGGGAGCTGTTTTTT. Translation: CASTFSLPTGELFF. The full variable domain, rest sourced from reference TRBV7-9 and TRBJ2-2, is DTGVSQNPRHKITKRGQNVTFRCDPISEHNRLYWYRQTLGQGPEFLTYFQNEAQLEKSRLLSDRFSAERPKGSFSTLEIQRTEQGDSAMYLCASTFSLPTGELFFGEGSRLTVL.